The TCR beta chain under discussion was sequenced for a study of blood T cell repertoires in COVID-19. Whole-study context: Whether acute or convalescent, the COVID-19 samples came from the United States, Italy and Spain. T cells, B-cell-depleted T cells, or PBMCs provided the cDNA or gDNA that served as material.

Authors' processing steps: Nucleated cell number was recorded as an estimate derived from reference gene primer amplification. The data were produced by immunoSEQ multiplex PCR, yet TCRdb's version contains in-frame clones alone and is incomplete. That table is the source of V, J and clone size, and D and trimming were worked out from the DNA. This table holds about 71,000 clones, more than 65% found once. Trimming shortened V by 3 bases and J by 2 bases, and 20 bases separated the two germline ends. The CDR3 sequence is 18 residues long. The germline V gene encodes CDR1 SGHTA and CDR2 FQGNSA. This clonotype was obtained from a woman aged 80 or over with active or convalescent COVID-19. V usage is TRBV7-2 and J usage is TRBJ1-5; maybe TRBD1 (6 bases). The specimen sequenced was peripheral blood. CDR3 DNA: TGTGCCAGCAGCTTCTATTCGGCTACAGGGCCCGGCAATCAGCCCCAGCATTTT. Translated: CASSFYSATGPGNQPQHF.